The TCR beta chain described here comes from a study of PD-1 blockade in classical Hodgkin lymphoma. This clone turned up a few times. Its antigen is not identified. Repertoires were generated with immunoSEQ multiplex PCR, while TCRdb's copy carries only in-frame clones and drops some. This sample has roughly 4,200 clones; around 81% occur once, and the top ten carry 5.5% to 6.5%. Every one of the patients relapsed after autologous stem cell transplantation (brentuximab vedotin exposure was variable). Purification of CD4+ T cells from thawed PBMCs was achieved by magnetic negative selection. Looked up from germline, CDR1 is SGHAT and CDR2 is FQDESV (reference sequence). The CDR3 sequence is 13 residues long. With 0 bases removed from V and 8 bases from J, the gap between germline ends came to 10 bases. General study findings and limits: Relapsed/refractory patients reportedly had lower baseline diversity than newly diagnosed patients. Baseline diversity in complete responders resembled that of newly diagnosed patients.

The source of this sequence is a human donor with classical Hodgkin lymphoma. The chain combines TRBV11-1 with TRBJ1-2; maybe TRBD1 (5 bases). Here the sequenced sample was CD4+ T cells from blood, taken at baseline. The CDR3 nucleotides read TGTGCCAGCAGCTTAGCCAACGGGGCCGGCTACACCTTC. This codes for CASSLANGAGYTF.